These T cell receptor beta chains were read from a single sample in a study of glioma-infiltrating T cells after dendritic cell vaccination. Measured with immunoSEQ multiplex PCR; TCRdb has only the in-frame clones, and not every one. The sample lists just under 85,000 clones; roughly 90% were seen once. Source: blood, taken before dendritic cell vaccination. These receptors came from a human donor with glioblastoma. Both conserved end residues are part of each CDR3. D genes are given only for firm matches. Some rows mark clone size as missing; the rest say once, few, many or name a class of expanded clone.

TRBD1	TRBJ2-7	TRBV10-2	.	CASRDRVTNEQYF	TGCGCCAGCAGGGACAGGGTGACAAACGAGCAGTACTTC
TRBD1	TRBJ2-5	TRBV7-9	.	CASSVGQVQETQYF	TGTGCCAGCAGCGTAGGACAGGTCCAAGAGACCCAGTACTTC
.	TRBJ1-1	TRBV5-4	.	CASSSHQGGVGTEAFF	TGTGCCAGCAGCTCACATCAAGGGGGGGTGGGAACTGAAGCTTTCTTT
.	TRBJ2-1	TRBV11-1	.	CASSLVLAGNEQFF	TGTGCCAGCAGCTTAGTTCTCGCCGGCAATGAGCAGTTCTTC
TRBD1	TRBJ2-3	TRBV29-1	.	CSVGQGVGDTQYF	TGCAGCGTCGGACAGGGGGTTGGAGATACGCAGTATTTT
TRBD2	TRBJ2-7	TRBV2	.	CASRKSSGSYEQYF	TGTGCCAGCAGGAAGTCCAGCGGGAGTTACGAGCAGTACTTC
TRBD1	TRBJ2-1	TRBV2	.	CASSVGDREQFF	TGTGCCAGCAGTGTTGGGGACAGGGAGCAGTTCTTC
TRBD2	TRBJ2-7	TRBV11-2	.	CASSLSSGSLGTYEQYF	TGTGCCAGCAGCTTATCTAGCGGGAGTCTCGGTACCTACGAGCAGTACTTC
.	TRBJ2-5	TRBV7-8	.	CASSVGSTGQETQYF	TGTGCCAGCAGCGTAGGTTCGACAGGCCAAGAGACCCAGTACTTC
TRBD1	TRBJ1-2	TRBV30	.	CAWNRGRVSRGRRDYGYTF	TGTGCCTGGAACCGGGGCCGAGTGAGCAGGGGGCGCCGGGACTATGGCTACACCTTC
TRBD1	TRBJ2-2	TRBV5-1	few	CASSSGPGQGSPGELFF	TGCGCCAGCAGCTCGGGACCGGGACAGGGGTCGCCCGGGGAGCTGTTTTTT
.	TRBJ1-5	TRBV2	once	CASSEEQDQPQHF	TGTGCCAGCAGTGAGGAACAGGATCAGCCCCAGCATTTT
TRBD2	TRBJ2-7	TRBV11-2	.	CASSWGGLAGVSEQYF	TGTGCCAGCAGCTGGGGGGGGCTAGCGGGAGTTAGCGAGCAGTACTTC
.	TRBJ1-2	TRBV12-5	.	CASGEGDGYTF	TGTGCTAGTGGAGAGGGGGACGGCTACACCTTC
.	TRBJ1-2	TRBV30	.	CAWSPLQGIGYTF	TGTGCCTGGAGCCCCCTACAGGGAATTGGCTACACCTTC
TRBD2	TRBJ2-7	TRBV5-1	.	CASSSLLAGSREQYF	TGCGCCAGCAGCTCCCTACTAGCGGGATCGCGCGAGCAGTACTTC
TRBD2	TRBJ2-4	TRBV5-4	.	CASSGGTSGGVNIQYF	TGTGCCAGCAGCGGAGGGACTAGCGGGGGTGTGAACATTCAGTACTTC
.	TRBJ2-1	TRBV5-1	.	CASSPGTSNNEQFF	TGCGCCAGCAGCCCGGGGACTTCCAACAATGAGCAGTTCTTC
.	TRBJ2-4	TRBV2	.	CASAQLSDIQYF	TGTGCCAGCGCACAGCTTTCGGACATTCAGTACTTC
TRBD1	TRBJ2-6	TRBV10-3	.	CAISESTGGVGANVLTF	TGTGCCATCAGTGAGTCTACAGGGGGCGTTGGGGCCAACGTCCTGACTTTC
TRBD2	TRBJ2-3	TRBV5-1	.	CASSYLLAGGQDTQYF	TGCGCCAGCAGCTATCTCCTAGCGGGGGGGCAAGATACGCAGTATTTT
.	TRBJ2-1	TRBV10-1	.	CASPIQQFF	TGCGCCAGCCCAATTCAGCAGTTCTTC